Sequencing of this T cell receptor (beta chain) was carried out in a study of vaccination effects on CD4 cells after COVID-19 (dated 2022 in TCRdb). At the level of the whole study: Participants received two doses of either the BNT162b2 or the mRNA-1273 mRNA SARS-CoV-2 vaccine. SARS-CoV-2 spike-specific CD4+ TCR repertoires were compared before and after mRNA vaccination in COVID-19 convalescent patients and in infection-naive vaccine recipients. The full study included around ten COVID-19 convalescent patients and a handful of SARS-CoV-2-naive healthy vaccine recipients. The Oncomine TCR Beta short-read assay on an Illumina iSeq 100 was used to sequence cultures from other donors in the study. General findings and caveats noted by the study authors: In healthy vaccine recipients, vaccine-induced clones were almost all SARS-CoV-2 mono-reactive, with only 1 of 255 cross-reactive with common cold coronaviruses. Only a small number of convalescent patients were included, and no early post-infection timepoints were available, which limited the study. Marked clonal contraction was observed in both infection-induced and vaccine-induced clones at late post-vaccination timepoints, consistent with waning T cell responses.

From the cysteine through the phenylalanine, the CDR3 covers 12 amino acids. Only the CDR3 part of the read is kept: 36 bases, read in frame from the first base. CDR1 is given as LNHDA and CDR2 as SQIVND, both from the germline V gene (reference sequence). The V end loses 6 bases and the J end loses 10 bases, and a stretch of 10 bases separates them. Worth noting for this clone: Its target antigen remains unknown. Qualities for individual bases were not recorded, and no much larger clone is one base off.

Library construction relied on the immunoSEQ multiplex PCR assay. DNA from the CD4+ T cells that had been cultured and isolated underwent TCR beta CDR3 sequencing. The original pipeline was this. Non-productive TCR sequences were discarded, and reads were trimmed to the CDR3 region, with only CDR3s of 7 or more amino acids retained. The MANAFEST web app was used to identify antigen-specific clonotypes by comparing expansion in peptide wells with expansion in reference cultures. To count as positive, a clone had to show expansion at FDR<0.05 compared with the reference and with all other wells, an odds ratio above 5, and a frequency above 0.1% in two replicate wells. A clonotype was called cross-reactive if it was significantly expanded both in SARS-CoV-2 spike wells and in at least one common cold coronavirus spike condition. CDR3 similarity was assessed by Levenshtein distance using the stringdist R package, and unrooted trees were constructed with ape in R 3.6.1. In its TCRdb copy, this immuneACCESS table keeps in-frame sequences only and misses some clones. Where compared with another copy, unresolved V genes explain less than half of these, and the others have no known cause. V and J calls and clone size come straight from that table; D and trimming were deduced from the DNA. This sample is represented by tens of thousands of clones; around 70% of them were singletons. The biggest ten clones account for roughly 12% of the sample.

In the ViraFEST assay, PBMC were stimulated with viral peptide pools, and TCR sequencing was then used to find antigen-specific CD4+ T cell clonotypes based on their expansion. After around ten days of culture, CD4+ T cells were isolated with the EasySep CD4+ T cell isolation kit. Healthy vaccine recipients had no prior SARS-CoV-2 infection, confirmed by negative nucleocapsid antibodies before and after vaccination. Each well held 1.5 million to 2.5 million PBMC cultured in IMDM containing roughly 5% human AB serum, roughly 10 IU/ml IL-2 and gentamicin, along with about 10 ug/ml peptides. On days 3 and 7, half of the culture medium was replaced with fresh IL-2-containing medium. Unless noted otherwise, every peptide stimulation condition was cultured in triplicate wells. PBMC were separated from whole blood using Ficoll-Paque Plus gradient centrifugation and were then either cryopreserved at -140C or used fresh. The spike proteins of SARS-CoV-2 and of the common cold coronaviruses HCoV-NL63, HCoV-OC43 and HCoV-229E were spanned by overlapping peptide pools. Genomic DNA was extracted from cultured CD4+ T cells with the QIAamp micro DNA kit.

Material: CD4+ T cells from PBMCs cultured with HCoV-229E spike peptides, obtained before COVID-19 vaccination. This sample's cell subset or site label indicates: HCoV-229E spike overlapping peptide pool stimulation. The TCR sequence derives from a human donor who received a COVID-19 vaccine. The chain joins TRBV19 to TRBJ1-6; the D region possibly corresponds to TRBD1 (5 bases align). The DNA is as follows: TGTGCCAGTAGCGACAGAGGCTCACCCCTCCACTTT. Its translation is CASSDRGSPLHF.